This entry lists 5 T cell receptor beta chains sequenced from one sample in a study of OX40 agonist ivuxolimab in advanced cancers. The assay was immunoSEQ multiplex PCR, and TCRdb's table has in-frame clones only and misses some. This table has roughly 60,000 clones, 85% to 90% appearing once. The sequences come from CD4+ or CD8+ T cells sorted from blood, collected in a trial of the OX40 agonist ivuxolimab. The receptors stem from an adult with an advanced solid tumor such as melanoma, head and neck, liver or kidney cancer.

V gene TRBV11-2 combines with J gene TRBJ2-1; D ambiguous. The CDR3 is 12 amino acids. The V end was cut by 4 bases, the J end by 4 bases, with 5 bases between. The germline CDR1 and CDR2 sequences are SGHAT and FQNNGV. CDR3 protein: CASSSDYNEQFF. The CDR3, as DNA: TGTGCCAGCAGCTCGGATTACAATGAGCAGTTCTTC.

CDR3 DNA: TGTGCCAGCCTCGACTCTAGCCTGAAGCAGTACTTC. Translated, it gives CASLDSSLKQYF. The chain carries TRBV28 and TRBJ2-7; possible D gene TRBD2, 5 bases. CDR3 size: 12 residues. Germline V gene lookup returns CDR1 MDHEN and CDR2 SYDVKM. With 8 bases removed from V and 8 bases from J, the gap between germline ends came to 16 bases. Complete variable domain (other parts from reference TRBV28 and TRBJ2-7): DVKVTQSSRYLVKRTGEKVFLECVQDMDHENMFWYRQDPGLGLRLIYFSYDVKMKEKGDIPEGYSVSREKKERFSLILESASTNQTSMYLCASLDSSLKQYFGPGTRLTVT.

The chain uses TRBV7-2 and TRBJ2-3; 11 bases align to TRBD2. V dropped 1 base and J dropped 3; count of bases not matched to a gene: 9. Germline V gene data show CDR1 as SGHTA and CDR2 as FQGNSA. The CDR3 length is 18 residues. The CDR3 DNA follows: TGTGCCAGCAGCTTAGGCCTAGCGGGAGGCCCGATAACAGATACGCAGTATTTT. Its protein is CASSLGLAGGPITDTQYF.

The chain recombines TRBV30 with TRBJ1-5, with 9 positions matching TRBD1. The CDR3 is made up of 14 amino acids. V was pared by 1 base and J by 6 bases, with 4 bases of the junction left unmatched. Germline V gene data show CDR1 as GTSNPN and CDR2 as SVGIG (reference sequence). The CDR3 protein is CAWSDGQGTQPQHF. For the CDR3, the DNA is TGTGCCTGGAGTGACGGACAGGGGACTCAGCCCCAGCATTTT.

This CDR3 reads CASSTRLTAIDEKLFF. CDR3 nucleotide sequence: TGTGCCAGCAGTACCCGTCTGACAGCCATTGATGAAAAACTGTTTTTT. The chain recombines TRBV28 with TRBJ1-4; weak D call: TRBD1 (5 bases). Germline assignment: CDR1 MDHEN and CDR2 SYDVKM. The V end was cut by 5 bases, the J end by 6 bases, with 19 bases between. The CDR3 has 16 residues.